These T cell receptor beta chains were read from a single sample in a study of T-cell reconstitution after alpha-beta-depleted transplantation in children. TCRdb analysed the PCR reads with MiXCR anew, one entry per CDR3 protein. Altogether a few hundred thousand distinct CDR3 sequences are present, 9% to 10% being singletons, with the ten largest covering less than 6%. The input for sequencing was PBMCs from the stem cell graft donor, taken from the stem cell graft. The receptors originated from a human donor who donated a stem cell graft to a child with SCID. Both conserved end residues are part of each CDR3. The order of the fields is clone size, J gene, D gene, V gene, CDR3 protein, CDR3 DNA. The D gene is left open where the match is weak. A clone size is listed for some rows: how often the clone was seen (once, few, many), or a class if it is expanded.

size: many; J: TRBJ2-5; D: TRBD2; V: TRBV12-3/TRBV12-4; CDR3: CASRSSGGGETQYF; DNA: TGTGCCAGCAGATCTAGCGGGGGAGGAGAGACCCAGTACTTC
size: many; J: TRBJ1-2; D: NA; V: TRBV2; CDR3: CASSGGRKDGYTF; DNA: TGTGCCAGCAGTGGGGGGCGGAAGGATGGCTACACCTTC
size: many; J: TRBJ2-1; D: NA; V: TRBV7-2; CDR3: CASSLGVSFSYNEQFF; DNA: TGTGCCAGCAGCTTAGGTGTCAGCTTCTCCTACAATGAGCAGTTCTTC
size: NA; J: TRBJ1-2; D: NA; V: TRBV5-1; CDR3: CASSPDARDYDYTF; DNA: TGCGCCAGCAGCCCGGATGCCCGAGACTATGACTACACCTTC
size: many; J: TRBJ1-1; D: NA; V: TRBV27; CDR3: CASSLSPGTVNTEAFF; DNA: TGTGCCAGCAGTTTATCCCCTGGGACGGTGAACACTGAAGCTTTCTTT
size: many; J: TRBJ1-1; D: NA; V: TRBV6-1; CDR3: CASTRGVNTEAFF; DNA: TGTGCCAGCACCCGGGGGGTGAACACTGAAGCTTTCTTT
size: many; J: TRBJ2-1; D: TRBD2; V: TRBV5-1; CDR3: CASSERLAENEQFF; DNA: TGCGCCAGCAGCGAGAGACTAGCGGAAAATGAGCAGTTCTTC
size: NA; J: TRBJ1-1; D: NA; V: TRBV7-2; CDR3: CASSPHGERNTEAFF; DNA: TGTGCCAGCAGCCCCCACGGGGAAAGGAACACTGAAGCTTTCTTT
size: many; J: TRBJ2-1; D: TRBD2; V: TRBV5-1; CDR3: CASSPTGTSGGNEQFF; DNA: TGCGCCAGCAGCCCCACCGGGACTAGCGGGGGTAATGAGCAGTTCTTC
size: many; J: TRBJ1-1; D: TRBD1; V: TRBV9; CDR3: CASSVRTGVGTEAFF; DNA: TGTGCCAGCAGCGTTAGGACAGGGGTAGGCACTGAAGCTTTCTTT
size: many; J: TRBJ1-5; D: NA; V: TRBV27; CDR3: CASRHQRRGEYQPQHF; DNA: TGTGCCAGCAGACACCAGAGACGCGGGGAGTATCAGCCCCAGCATTTT
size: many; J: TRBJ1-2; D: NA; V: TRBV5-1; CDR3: CASSLQGEETF; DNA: TGCGCCAGCAGCTTACAGGGAGAAGAGACCTTC
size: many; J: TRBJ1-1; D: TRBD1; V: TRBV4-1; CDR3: CASSQGMGQGRIMNTEAFF; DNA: TGCGCCAGCAGCCAAGGGATGGGACAGGGCCGAATAATGAACACTGAAGCTTTCTTT
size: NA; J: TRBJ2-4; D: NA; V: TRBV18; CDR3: CASSPPRTVLSKNIQYF; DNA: TGTGCCAGCTCACCACCTAGAACCGTTTTGTCCAAAAACATTCAGTACTTC
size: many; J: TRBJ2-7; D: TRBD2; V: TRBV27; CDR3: CASRYHGGGSYEQYF; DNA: TGTGCCAGCAGATACCATGGGGGGGGGTCCTACGAGCAGTACTTC
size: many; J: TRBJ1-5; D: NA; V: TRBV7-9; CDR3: CASSLGGLAQPQHF; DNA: TGTGCCAGCAGCTTAGGGGGTTTAGCGCAGCCCCAGCATTTT
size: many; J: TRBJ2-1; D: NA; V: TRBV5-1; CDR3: CASSLESGSYNEQFF; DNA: TGCGCCAGCAGCTTGGAGTCCGGATCCTACAATGAGCAGTTCTTC
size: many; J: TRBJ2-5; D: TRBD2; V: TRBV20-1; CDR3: CSAPTSGETQYF; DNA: TGCAGTGCCCCTACTAGCGGGGAGACCCAGTACTTC
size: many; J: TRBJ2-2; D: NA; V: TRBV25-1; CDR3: CASSETFSTGELFF; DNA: TGTGCCAGCAGTGAGACTTTCAGTACCGGGGAGCTGTTTTTT
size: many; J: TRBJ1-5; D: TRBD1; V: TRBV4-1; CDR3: CASSHRQGASNQPQHF; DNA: TGCGCCAGCAGCCATAGACAGGGAGCTAGCAATCAGCCCCAGCATTTT
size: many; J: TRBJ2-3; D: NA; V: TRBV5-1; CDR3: CASSLDYTDTQYF; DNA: TGCGCCAGCAGCTTGGACTACACAGATACGCAGTATTTT
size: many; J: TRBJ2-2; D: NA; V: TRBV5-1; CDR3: CASSLSRLDTGELFF; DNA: TGCGCCAGCAGCTTGTCTCGGCTGGACACCGGGGAGCTGTTTTTT